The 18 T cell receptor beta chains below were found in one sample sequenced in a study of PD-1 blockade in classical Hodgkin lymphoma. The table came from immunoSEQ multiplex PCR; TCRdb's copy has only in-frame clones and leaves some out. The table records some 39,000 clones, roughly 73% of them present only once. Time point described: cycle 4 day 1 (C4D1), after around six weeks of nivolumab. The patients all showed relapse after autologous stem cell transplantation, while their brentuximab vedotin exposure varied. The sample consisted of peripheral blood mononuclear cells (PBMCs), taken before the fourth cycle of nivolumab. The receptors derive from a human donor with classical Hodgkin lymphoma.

The CDR3 spells CASSLSEGQRSTQYF. The CDR3 coding sequence is TGTGCCAGCAGCTTATCGGAGGGGCAGCGGTCGACCCAGTACTTC. The V gene is TRBV7-6, the J gene TRBJ2-5; D is possibly TRBD2 (6 bases). This CDR3 contains 15 residues. Germline CDR1 and CDR2: SGHVS and FNYEAQ. Trimming removed 2 bases from V and 7 bases from J, with 17 bases in between. The variable domain in full, with the rest retrieved from reference TRBV7-6 and TRBJ2-5, is GAGVSQSPRYKVTKRGQDVALRCDPISGHVSLYWYRQALGQGPEFLTYFNYEAQQDKSGLPNDRFSAERPEGSISTLTIQRTEQRDSAMYRCASSLSEGQRSTQYFGPGTRLLVL.

Here the CDR3 DNA reads TGTGCCACCGTATTACAACAGGGTAACGGCTACACCTTC. Its protein is CATVLQQGNGYTF. The rearrangement joins TRBV10-3 to TRBJ1-2; D might be TRBD1 (6 bases). CDR3 length equals 13 residues. Germline CDR1 reads ENHRY; CDR2 reads SYGVKD. V lost 10 bases, J lost 8 bases, and 20 bases lay in between.

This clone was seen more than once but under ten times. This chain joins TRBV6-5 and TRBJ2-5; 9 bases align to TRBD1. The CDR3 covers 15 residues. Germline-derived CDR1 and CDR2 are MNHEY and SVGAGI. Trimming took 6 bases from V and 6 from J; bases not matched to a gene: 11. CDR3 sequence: CASSQQGATLKTQYF. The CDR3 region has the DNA TGTGCCAGCAGCCAACAGGGGGCAACTCTGAAGACCCAGTACTTC.

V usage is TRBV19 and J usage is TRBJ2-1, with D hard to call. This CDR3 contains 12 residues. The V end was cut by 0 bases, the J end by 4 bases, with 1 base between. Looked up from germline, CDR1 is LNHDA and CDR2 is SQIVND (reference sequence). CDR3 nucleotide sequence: TGTGCCAGTAGTATAGAGTACAATGAGCAGTTCTTC. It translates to CASSIEYNEQFF.

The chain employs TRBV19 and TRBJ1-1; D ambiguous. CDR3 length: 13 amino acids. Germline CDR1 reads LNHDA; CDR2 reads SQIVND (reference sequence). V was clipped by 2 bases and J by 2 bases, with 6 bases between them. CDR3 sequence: CASSIKGNTEAFF. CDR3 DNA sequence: TGTGCCAGTAGTATAAAGGGAAACACTGAAGCTTTCTTT.

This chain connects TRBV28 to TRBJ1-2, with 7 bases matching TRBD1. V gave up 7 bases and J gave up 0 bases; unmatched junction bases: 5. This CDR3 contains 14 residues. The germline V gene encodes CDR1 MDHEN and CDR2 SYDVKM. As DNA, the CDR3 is TGTGCCAGCATTCCAGGGGGGGCTAACTATGGCTACACCTTC. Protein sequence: CASIPGGANYGYTF.

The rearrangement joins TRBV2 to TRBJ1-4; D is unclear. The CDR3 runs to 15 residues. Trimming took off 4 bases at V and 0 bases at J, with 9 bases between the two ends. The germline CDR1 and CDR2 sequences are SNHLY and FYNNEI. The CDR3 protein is CASSAVLATNEKLFF. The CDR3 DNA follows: TGTGCCAGCAGTGCCGTTTTGGCAACTAATGAAAAACTGTTTTTT.

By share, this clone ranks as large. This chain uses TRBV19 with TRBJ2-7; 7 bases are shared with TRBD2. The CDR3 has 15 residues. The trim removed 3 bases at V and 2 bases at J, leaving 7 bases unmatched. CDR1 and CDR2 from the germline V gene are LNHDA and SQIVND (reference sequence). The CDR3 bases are TGTGCCAGTAGTATTAACAGCGGGATGCCCTACGAGCAGTACTTC. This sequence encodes CASSINSGMPYEQYF.

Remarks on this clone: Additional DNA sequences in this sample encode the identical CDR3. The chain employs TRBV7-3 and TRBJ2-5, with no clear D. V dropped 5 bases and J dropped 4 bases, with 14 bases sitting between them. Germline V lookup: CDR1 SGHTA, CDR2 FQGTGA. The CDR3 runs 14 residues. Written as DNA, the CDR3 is TGTGCCAGCAGCCCCTCCCACTCGTCAGAGACCCAGTACTTC. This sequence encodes CASSPSHSSETQYF.

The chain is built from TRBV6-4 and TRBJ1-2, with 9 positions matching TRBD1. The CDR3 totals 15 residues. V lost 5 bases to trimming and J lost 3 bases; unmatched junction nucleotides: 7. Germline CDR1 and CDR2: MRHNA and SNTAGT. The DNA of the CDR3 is TGTGCCAGCAGTCCCACAGGGGGCGCGCACTATGGCTACACCTTC. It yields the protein CASSPTGGAHYGYTF.

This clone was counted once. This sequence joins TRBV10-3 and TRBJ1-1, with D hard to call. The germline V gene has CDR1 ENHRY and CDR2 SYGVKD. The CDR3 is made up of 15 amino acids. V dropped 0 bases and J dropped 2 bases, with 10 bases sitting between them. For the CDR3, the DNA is TGTGCCATCAGTGAGTCGAGCGTCGTTAACACTGAAGCTTTCTTT. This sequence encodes CAISESSVVNTEAFF.

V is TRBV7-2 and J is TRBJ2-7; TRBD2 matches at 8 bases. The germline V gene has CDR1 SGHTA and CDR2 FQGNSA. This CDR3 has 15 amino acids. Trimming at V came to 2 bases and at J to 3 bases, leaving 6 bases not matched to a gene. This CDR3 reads CASSLSLSGSYEQYF. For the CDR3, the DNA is TGTGCCAGCAGCTTATCTCTCAGCGGGAGCTACGAGCAGTACTTC.

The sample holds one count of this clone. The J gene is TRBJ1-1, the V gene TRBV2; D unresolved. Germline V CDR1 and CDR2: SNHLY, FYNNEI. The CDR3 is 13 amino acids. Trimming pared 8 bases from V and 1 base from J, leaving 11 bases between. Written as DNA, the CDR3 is TGTGCCAGCTTATTAGCTCCGAACACTGAAGCTTTCTTT. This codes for CASLLAPNTEAFF.

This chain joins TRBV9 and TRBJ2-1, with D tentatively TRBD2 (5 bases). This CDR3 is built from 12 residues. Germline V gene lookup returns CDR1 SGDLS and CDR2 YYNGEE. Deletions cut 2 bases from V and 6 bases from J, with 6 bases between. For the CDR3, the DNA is TGTGCCAGCAGCGTGGGGAGCAATGAGCAGTTCTTC. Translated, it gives CASSVGSNEQFF.

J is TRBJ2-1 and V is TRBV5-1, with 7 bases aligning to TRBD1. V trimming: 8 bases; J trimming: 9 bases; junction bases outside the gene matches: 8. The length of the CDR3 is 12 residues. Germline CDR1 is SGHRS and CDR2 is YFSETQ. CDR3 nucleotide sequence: TGCGCCAGTAGGGACAGCTTTGGTGAGCAGTTCTTC. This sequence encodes CASRDSFGEQFF.

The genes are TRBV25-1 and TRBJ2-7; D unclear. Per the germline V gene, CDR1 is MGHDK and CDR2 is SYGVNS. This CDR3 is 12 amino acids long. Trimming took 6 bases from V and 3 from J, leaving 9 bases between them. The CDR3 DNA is TGTGCCAGCAGGCCCTCCGGCTACGAGCAGTACTTC. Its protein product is CASRPSGYEQYF.

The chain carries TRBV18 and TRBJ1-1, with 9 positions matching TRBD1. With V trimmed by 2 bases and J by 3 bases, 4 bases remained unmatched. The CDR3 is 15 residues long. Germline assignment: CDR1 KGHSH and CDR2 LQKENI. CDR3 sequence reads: CASSPTTGGHTEAFF. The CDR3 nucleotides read TGTGCCAGCTCACCAACGACAGGGGGACACACTGAAGCTTTCTTT.

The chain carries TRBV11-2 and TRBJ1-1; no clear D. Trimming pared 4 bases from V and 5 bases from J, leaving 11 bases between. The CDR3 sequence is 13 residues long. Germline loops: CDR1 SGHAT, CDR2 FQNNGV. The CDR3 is CASSSATATEAFF. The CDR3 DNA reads TGTGCCAGCAGCTCAGCGACCGCGACTGAAGCTTTCTTT.